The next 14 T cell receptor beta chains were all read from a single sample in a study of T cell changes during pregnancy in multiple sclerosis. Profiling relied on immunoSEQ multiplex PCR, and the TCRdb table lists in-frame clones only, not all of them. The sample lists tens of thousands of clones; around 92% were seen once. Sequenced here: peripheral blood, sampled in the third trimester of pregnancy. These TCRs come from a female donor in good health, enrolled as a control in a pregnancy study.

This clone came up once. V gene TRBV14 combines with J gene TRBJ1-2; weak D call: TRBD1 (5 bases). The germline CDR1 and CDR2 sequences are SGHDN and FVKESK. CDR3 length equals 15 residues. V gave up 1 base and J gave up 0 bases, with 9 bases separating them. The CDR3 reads CASSQVHRTNYGYTF. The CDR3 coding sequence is TGTGCCAGCAGCCAAGTTCACAGGACTAACTATGGCTACACCTTC.

DNA for the CDR3: TGTGCCAGCTCACCATTGCGGGACAGGGGCTACGAGCAGTACTTC. The encoded protein is CASSPLRDRGYEQYF. The V gene is TRBV18, the J gene TRBJ2-7; 10 bases are shared with TRBD1. The length of the CDR3 is 15 residues. CDR1 KGHSH and CDR2 LQKENI come from the germline V gene. V lost 2 bases to trimming and J lost 3 bases; unmatched junction nucleotides: 4.

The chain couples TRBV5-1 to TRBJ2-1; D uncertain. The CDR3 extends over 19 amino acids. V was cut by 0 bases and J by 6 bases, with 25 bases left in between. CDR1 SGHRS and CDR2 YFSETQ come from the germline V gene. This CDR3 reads CASSLAQTGLKSEPNEQFF. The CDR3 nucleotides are TGCGCCAGCAGCTTGGCCCAAACCGGTTTGAAAAGTGAGCCCAATGAGCAGTTCTTC.

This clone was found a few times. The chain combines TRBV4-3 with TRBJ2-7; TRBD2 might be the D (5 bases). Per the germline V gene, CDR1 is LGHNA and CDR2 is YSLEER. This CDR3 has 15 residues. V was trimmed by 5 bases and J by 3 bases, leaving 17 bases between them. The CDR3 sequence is CASSSRNSAFYEQYF. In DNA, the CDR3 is TGCGCCAGCAGCTCCCGGAATAGCGCATTCTACGAGCAGTACTTC.

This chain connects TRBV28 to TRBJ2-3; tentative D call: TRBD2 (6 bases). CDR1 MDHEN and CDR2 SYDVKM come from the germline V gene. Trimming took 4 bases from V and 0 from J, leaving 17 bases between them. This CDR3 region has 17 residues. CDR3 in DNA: TGTGCCAGCAGTTCACCCTTTTCGGGAGTCAGCACAGATACGCAGTATTTT. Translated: CASSSPFSGVSTDTQYF.

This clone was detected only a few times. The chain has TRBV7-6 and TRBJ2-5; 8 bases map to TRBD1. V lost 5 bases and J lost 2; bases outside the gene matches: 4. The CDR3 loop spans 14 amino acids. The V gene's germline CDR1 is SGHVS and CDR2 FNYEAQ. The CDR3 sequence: CASSRGTGQETQYF. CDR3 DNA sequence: TGTGCCAGCAGCCGAGGGACAGGTCAAGAGACCCAGTACTTC.

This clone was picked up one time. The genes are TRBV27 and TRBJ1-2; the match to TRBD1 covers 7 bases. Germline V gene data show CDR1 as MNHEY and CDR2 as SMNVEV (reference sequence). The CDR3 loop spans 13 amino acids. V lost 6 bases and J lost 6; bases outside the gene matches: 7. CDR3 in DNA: TGTGCCAGCAGACTTACAGGGGTCGATGGCTACACCTTC. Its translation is CASRLTGVDGYTF.

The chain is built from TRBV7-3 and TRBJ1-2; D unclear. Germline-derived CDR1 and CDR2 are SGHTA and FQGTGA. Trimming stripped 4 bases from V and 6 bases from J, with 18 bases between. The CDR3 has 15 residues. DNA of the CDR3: TGTGCCAGCAGCTCCGCCGGCGGCAGGAGGGATGGCTACACCTTC. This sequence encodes CASSSAGGRRDGYTF.

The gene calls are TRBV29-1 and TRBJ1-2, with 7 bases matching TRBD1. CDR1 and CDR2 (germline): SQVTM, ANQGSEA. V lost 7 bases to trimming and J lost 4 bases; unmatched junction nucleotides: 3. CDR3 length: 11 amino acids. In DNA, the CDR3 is TGCAGCGCCGGGACAGCCTATGGCTACACCTTC. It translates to CSAGTAYGYTF.

CDR3 loop: CASGVGRGDEQFF. Here the CDR3 DNA reads TGTGCCAGCGGAGTTGGCAGGGGAGATGAGCAGTTCTTC. This rearrangement joins TRBV6-5 to TRBJ2-1; the D gene is possibly TRBD1 (6 bases). Trimming shortened V by 8 bases and J by 8 bases, and 16 bases separated the two germline ends. CDR1 and CDR2 from the germline V gene are MNHEY and SVGAGI. The CDR3 runs to 13 residues.

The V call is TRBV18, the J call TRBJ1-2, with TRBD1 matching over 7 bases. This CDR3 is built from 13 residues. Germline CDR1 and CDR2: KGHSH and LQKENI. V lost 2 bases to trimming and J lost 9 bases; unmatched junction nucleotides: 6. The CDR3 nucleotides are TGTGCCAGCTCACCAAGGGTAGGGGGCTGCTACACCTTC. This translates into CASSPRVGGCYTF.

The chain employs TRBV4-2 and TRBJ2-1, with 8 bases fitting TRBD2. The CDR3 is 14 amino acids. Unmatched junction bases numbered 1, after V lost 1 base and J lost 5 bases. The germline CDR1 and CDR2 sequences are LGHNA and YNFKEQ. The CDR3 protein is CASSQALADNEQFF. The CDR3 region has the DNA TGTGCCAGCAGCCAAGCACTAGCGGACAATGAGCAGTTCTTC.

CDR3 sequence (DNA): TGTGCCAGCCGGGTCGACTTCTACGAGCAGTACTTC. It codes for CASRVDFYEQYF. The chain joins TRBV2 to TRBJ2-7; D unclear. The V end lost 8 bases, the J end lost 3 bases, and 11 bases lay between the germline ends. Germline V lookup: CDR1 SNHLY, CDR2 FYNNEI. CDR3 length: 12 residues.

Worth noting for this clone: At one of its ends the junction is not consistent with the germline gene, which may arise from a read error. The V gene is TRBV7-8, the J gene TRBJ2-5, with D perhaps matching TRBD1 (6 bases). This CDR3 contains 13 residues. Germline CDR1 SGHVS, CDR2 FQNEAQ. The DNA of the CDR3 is TGTGCCAGCAGCCTAGCACAGGGTAGGACCCAGTACTTC. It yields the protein CASSLAQGRTQYF.